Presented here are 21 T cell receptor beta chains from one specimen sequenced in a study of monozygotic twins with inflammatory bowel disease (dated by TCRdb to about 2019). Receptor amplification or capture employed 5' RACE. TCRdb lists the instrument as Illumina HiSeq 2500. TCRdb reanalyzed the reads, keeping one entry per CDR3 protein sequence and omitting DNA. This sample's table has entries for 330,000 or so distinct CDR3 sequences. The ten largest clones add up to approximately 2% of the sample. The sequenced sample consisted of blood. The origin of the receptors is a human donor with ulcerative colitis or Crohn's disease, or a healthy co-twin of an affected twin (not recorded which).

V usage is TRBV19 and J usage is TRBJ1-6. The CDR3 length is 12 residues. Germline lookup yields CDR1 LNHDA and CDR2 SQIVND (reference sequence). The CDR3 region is CASSASTSPLHF.

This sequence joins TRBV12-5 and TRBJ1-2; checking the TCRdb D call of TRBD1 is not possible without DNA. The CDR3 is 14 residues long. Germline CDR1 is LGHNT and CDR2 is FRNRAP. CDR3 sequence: CASGFLDRGYGYTF.

CDR3 loop: CSARDGTLTGEKLFF. The gene calls are TRBV20-1 and TRBJ1-4. The V gene's germline CDR1 is DFQATT and CDR2 SNEGSKA (reference sequence). The CDR3 is 15 residues long.

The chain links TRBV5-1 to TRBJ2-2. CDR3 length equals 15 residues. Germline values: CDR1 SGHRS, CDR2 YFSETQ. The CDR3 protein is CASSLERKESGELFF.

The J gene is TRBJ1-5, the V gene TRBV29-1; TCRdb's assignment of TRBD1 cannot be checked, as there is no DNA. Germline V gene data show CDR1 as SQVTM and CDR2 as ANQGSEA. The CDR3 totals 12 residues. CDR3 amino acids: CSVGDSHQPQHF.

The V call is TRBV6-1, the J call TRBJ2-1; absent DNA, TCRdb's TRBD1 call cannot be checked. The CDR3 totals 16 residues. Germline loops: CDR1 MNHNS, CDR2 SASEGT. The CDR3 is CASSEVPGTPYNEQFF.

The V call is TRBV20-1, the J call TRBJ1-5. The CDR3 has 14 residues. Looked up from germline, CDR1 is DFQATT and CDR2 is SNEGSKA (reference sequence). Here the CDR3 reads CSAPGASGNQPQHF.

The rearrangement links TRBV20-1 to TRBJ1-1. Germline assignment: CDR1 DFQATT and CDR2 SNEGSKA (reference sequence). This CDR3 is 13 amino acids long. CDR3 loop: CSARNERDTEAFF.

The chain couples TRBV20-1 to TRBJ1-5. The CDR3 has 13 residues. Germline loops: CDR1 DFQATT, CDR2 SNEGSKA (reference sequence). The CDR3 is CSAIPQLNQPQHF.

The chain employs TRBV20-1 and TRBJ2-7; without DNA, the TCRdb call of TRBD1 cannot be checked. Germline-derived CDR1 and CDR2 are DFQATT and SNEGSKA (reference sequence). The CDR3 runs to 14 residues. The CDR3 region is CSACRDRGFYEQYF.

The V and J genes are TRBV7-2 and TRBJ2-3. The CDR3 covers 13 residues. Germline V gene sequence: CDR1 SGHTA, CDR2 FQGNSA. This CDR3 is CASSLIDTDTQYF.

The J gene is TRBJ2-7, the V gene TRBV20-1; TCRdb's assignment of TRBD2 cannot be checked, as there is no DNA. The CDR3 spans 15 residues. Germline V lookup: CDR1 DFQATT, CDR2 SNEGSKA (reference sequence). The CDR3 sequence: CSAEKHVGGLYEQYF.

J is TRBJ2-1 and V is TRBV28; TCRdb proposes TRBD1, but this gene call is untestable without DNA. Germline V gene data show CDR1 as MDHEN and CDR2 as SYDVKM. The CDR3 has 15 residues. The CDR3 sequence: CASSFLFGGRNEQFF.

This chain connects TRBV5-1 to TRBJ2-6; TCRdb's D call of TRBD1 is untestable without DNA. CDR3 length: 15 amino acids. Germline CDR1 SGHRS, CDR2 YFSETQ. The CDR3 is CASSSTVFGANVLTF. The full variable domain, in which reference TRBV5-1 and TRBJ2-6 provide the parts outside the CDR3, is KAGVTQTPRYLIKTRGQQVTLSCSPISGHRSVSWYQQTPGQGLQFLFEYFSETQRNKGNFPGRFSGRQFSNSRSEMNVSTLELGDSALYLCASSSTVFGANVLTFGAGSRLTVL.

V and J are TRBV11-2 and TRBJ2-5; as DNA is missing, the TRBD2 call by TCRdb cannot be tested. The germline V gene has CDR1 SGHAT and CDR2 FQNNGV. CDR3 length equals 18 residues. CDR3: CASSLGQGLAGVGETQYF.

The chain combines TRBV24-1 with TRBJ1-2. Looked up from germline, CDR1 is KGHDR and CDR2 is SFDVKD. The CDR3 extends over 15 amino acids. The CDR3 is CATSDPAATFYGYTF.

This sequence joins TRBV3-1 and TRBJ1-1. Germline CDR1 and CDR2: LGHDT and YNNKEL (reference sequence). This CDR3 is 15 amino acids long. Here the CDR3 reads CASSPDTRMNTEAFF.

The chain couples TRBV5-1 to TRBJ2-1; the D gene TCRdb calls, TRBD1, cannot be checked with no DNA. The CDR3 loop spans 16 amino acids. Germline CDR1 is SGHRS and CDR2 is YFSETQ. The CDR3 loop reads CASSSRDRPLYNEQFF.

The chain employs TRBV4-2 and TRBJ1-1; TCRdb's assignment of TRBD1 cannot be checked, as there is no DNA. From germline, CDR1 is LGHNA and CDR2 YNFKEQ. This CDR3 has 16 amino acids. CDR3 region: CASSQDQPGMNTEAFF.

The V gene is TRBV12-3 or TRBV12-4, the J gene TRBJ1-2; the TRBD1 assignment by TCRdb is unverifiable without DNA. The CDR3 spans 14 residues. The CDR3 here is CASRVTDRLDGFTF.

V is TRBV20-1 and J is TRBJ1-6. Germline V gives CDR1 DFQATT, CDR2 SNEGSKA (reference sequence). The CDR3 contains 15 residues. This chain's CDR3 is CSARGVGAYNSPLHF.